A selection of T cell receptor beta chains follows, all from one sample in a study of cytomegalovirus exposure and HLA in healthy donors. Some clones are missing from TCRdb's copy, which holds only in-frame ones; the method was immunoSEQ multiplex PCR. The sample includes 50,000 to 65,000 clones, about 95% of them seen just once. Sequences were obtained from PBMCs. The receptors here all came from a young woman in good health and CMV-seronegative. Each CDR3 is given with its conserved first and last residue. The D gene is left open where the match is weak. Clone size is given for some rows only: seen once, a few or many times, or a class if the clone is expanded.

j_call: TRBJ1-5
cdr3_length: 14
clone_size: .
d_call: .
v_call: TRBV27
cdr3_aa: CASSPRTPYGTQHF
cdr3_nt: TGTGCCAGCAGTCCAAGGACACCCTATGGGACCCAGCATTTT

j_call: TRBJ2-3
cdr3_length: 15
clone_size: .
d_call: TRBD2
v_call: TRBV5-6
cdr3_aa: CASSPRGVYTDTQYF
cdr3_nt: TGTGCCAGCAGCCCCCGGGGGGTATACACAGATACGCAGTATTTT

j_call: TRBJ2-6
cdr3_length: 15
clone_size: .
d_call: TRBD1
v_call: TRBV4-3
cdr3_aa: CASKRTGSGANVLTF
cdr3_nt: TGCGCCAGCAAAAGGACAGGCTCTGGGGCCAACGTCCTGACTTTC

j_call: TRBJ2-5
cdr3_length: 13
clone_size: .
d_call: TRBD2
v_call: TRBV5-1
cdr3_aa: CASSLPGGETQYF
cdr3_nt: TGCGCCAGCAGCTTGCCGGGGGGAGAGACCCAGTACTTC

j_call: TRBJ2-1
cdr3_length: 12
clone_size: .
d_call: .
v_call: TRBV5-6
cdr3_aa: CASTHSQGPGFF
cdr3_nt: TGTGCCAGCACCCACTCACAGGGACCGGGGTTCTTC

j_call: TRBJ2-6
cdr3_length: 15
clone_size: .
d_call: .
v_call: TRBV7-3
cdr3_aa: CASSLGAAGANVLTF
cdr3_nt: TGTGCCAGCAGCCTAGGGGCGGCTGGCGCCAACGTCCTGACTTTC

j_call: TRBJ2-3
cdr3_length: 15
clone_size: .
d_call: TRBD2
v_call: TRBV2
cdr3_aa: CASTRAGVYTDTQYF
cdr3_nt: TGTGCCAGCACTAGAGCGGGGGTGTACACAGATACGCAGTATTTT

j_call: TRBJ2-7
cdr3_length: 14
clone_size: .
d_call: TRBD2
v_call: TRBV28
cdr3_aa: CASSPGTSSYEQYF
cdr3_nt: TGTGCCAGCAGCCCCGGGACTAGCTCCTACGAGCAGTACTTC

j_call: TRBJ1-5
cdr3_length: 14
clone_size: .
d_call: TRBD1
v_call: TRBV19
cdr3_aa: CASTPDRRGGAQHF
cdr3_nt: TGTGCCAGTACCCCGGACAGGCGGGGGGGAGCCCAGCATTTT

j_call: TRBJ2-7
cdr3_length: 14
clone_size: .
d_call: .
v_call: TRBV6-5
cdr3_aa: CASSDWGRSYEQYF
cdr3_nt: TGTGCCAGCAGTGATTGGGGGCGTAGCTACGAGCAGTACTTC

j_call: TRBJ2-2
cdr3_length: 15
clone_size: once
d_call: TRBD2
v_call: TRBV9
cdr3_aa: CASRPSGSGTGELFF
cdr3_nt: TGTGCCAGCAGACCTAGCGGGAGCGGCACCGGGGAGCTGTTTTTT

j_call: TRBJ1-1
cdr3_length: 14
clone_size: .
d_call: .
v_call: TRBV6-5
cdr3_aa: CASSTTAGDTEAFF
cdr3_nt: TGTGCCAGCAGTACGACGGCGGGGGACACTGAAGCTTTCTTT

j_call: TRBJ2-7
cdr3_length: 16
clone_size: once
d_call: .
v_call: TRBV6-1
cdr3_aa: CASSEAGNPWDYEQYF
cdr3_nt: TGTGCCAGCAGTGAGGCAGGGAACCCCTGGGACTACGAGCAGTACTTC

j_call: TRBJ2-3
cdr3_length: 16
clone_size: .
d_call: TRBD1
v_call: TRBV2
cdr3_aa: CASSPETGTGSGTQYF
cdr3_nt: TGTGCCAGCAGCCCAGAGACAGGGACGGGCTCGGGGACGCAGTATTTT

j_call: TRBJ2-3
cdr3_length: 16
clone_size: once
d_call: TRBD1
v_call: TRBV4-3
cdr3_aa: CASSQEQGAPTDTQYF
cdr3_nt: TGCGCCAGCAGCCAGGAACAGGGGGCGCCCACAGATACGCAGTATTTT

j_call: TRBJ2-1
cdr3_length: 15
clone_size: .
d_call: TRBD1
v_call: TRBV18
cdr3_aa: CASSPRQGGRNEQFF
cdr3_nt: TGTGCCAGCTCACCCCGACAGGGGGGCCGGAATGAGCAGTTCTTC

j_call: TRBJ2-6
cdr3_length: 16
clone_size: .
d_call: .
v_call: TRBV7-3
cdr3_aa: CASSTRPGAGANVLTF
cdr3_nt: TGTGCCAGCAGCACAAGGCCCGGGGCTGGGGCCAACGTCCTGACTTTC

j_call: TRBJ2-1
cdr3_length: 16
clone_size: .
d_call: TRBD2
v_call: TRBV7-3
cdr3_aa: CASSPRTSGVKNEQFF
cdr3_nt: TGTGCCAGCAGCCCAAGGACTAGCGGGGTCAAAAATGAGCAGTTCTTC

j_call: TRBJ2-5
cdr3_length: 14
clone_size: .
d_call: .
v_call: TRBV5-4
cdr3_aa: CASSLGAVGETQYF
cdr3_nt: TGTGCCAGCAGCTTGGGGGCAGTTGGAGAGACCCAGTACTTC

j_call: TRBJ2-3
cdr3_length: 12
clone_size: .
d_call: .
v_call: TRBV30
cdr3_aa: CAWSDTTDTQYF
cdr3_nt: TGTGCCTGGAGCGACACTACAGATACGCAGTATTTT

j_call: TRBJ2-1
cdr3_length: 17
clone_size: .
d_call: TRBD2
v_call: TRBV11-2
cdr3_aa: CASSPRVAGGLGYEQFF
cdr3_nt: TGTGCCAGCAGCCCACGTGTAGCGGGGGGCCTGGGCTATGAGCAGTTCTTC

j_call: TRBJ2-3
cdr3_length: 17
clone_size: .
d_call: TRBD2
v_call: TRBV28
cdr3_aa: CASSTRTSGFITDTQYF
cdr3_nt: TGTGCCAGCAGTACCCGGACTAGCGGGTTTATTACAGATACGCAGTATTTT

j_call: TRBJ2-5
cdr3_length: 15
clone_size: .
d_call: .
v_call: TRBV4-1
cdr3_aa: CASRPLAGSGETQYF
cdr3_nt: TGCGCCAGCAGACCCCTCGCGGGGTCGGGAGAGACCCAGTACTTC

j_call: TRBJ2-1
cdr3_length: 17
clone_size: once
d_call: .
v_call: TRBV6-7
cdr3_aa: CASSYPNSAGSYNEQFF
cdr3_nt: TGTGCCAGCAGTTACCCCAACTCGGCGGGCTCCTACAATGAGCAGTTCTTC

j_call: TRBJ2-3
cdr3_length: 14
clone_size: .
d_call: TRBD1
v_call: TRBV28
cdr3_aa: CASSLQGAEDTQYF
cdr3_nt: TGTGCCAGCAGTCTCCAGGGGGCGGAAGATACGCAGTATTTT

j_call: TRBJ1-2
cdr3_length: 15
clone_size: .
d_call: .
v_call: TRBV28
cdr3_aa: CASSFGGQGFSGYTF
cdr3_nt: TGTGCCAGCAGTTTCGGGGGGCAGGGATTTTCTGGCTACACCTTC

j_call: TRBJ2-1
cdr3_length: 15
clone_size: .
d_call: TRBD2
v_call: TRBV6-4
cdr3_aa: CASSEGTSGGLHQFF
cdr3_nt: TGTGCCAGCAGTGAGGGGACTAGCGGGGGGCTCCACCAGTTCTTC

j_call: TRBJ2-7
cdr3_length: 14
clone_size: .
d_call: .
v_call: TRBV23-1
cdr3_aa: CASRRQRTPYEQYF
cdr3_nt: TGCGCCAGCCGCCGACAGAGGACACCCTACGAGCAGTACTTC

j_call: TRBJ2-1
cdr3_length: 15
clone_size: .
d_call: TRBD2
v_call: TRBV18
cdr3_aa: CASSPGLAGTNEQFF
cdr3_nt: TGTGCCAGCTCACCCGGACTAGCGGGAACCAATGAGCAGTTCTTC

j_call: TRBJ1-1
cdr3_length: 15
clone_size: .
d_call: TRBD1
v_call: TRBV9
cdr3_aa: CASSVVGDSPGTAFF
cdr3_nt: TGTGCCAGCAGCGTAGTGGGGGACAGCCCGGGGACAGCTTTCTTT

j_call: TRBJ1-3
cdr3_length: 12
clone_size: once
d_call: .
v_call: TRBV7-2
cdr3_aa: CASSAQGYTIYF
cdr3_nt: TGTGCCAGCAGCGCCCAGGGATACACCATATATTTT

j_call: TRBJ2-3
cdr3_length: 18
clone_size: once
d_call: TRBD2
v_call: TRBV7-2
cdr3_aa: CASSLWALAGGPGDTQYF
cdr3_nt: TGTGCCAGCAGCTTATGGGCCCTAGCGGGAGGGCCCGGGGATACGCAGTATTTT

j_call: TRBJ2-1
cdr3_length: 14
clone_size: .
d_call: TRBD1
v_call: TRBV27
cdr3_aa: CASNQDRGPSEQFF
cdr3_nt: TGTGCCAGCAACCAGGACAGGGGGCCTTCCGAGCAGTTCTTC

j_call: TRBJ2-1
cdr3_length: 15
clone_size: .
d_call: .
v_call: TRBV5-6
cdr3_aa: CASSLGQTSYNEQFF
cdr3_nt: TGTGCCAGCAGCTTGGGGCAAACCTCCTACAATGAGCAGTTCTTC

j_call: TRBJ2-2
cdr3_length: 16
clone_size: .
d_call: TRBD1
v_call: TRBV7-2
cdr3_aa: CASSLAGAGTAGELFF
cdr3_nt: TGTGCCAGCAGCTTAGCCGGCGCCGGGACAGCCGGGGAGCTGTTTTTT

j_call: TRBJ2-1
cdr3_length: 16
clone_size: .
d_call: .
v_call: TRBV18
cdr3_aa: CASSLVPQSSYNEQFF
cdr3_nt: TGTGCCAGCTCACTAGTGCCCCAAAGCTCCTACAATGAGCAGTTCTTC

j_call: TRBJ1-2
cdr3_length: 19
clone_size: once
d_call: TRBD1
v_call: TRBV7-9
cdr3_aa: CASSLKPTGTGQIFYGYTF
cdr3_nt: TGTGCCAGCAGCTTAAAACCCACGGGGACAGGGCAAATCTTCTATGGCTACACCTTC

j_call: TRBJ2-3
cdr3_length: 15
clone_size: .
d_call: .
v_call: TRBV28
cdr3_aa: CASSPRGAGTDTQYF
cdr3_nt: TGTGCCAGCAGCCCCCGGGGGGCTGGCACAGATACGCAGTATTTT

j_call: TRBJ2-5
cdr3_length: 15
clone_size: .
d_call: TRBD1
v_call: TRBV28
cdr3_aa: CASSFGTGWEETQYF
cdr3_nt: TGTGCCAGCAGTTTTGGGACAGGGTGGGAAGAGACCCAGTACTTC

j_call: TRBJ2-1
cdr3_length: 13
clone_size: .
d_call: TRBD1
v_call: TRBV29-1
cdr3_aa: CSVEGGTGVEQFF
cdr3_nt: TGCAGCGTTGAAGGGGGGACAGGGGTTGAGCAGTTCTTC

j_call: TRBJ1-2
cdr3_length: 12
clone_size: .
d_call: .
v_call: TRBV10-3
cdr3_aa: CAISDQGFGYTF
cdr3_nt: TGTGCCATCAGCGACCAGGGGTTTGGCTACACCTTC

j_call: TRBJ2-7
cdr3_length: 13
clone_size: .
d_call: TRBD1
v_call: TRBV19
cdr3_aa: CASSPRGQVEQYF
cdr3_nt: TGTGCCAGTAGCCCCAGGGGGCAGGTCGAGCAGTACTTC

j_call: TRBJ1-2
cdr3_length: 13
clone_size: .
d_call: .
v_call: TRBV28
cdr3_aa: CASSLGENYGYTF
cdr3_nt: TGTGCCAGCAGTTTAGGGGAGAACTATGGCTACACCTTC

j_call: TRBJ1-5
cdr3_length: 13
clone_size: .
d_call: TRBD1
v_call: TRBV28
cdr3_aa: CASGGQGNQPQHF
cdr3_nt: TGTGCCAGCGGGGGACAGGGAAATCAGCCCCAGCATTTT

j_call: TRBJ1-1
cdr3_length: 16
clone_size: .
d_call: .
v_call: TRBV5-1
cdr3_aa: CASSLAVGPMNTEAFF
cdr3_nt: TGCGCCAGCAGCTTGGCGGTTGGGCCTATGAACACTGAAGCTTTCTTT

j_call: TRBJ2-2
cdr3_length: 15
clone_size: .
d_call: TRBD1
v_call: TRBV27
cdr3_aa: CASRPGTANTGELFF
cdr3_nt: TGTGCCAGCAGACCCGGGACAGCTAACACCGGGGAGCTGTTTTTT

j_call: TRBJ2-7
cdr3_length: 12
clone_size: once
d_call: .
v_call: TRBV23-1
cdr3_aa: CASSQPGIEQYF
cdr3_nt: TGCGCCAGCAGTCAACCAGGGATCGAGCAGTACTTC

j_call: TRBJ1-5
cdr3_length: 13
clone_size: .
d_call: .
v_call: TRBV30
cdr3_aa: CAWSGGGGQPQHF
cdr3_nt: TGTGCCTGGAGTGGGGGAGGGGGTCAGCCCCAGCATTTT

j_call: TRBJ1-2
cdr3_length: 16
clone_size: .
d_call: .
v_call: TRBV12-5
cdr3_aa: CASGLEVGHPGYGYTF
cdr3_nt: TGTGCTAGTGGTTTGGAGGTCGGGCACCCAGGGTATGGCTACACCTTC

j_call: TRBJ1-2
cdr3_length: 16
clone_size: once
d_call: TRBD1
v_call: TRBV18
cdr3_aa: CASQPARTGPGGGYTF
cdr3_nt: TGTGCCAGCCAACCGGCACGGACAGGGCCCGGCGGTGGCTACACCTTC

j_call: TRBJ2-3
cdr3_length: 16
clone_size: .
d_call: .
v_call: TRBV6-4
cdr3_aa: CASSVWASAARNTQYF
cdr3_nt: TGTGCCAGCAGTGTGTGGGCTAGCGCGGCGAGGAATACGCAGTATTTT

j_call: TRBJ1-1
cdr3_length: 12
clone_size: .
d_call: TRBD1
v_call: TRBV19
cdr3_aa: CATHKGATEAFF
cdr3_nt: TGTGCCACCCATAAGGGGGCCACTGAAGCTTTCTTT